The rows below give T cell receptor beta chains drawn from one sample of a study of T-cell reconstitution after alpha-beta-depleted transplantation in children. MiXCR, applied by TCRdb to the PCR reads, yields one record per CDR3 protein. This sample has over 150,000 distinct CDR3 sequences, with around 5.9% found just once. Sequencing used PBMCs, obtained before TCRalphabeta/CD19-depleted stem cell transplant. Receptors were obtained from a girl in the first two years of life with combined immunodeficiency, due to receive a stem cell transplant. CDR3s include the opening cysteine and the closing phenylalanine or tryptophan. D genes are given only for firm matches.

d_call j_call v_call cdr3_aa
NA TRBJ2-1 TRBV4-2 CASSQDLGPGSQFF
NA TRBJ1-2 TRBV28 CASSPALLPLQSNYGYTF
NA TRBJ2-2 TRBV28 CASSLSGTGELFF
TRBD2 TRBJ2-1 TRBV5-1 CASSFVLAGGPGDEQFF
NA TRBJ2-7 TRBV7-8 CASSLVNPLSLYEQYF
NA TRBJ2-3 TRBV28 CASSFPPFTDTQYF
TRBD1 TRBJ1-1 TRBV7-2 CASSIWGQGATEAFF
NA TRBJ1-2 TRBV12-3/TRBV12-4 CASSIHLRTGYTF
NA TRBJ2-2 TRBV4-1 CASSGGGELFF
NA TRBJ1-2 TRBV21-1 CASSKASGGGDGYTF
NA TRBJ2-7 TRBV2 CASSRAGRLNEQYF
NA TRBJ2-1 TRBV6-2/TRBV6-3 CASSYSVASYNEQFF
NA TRBJ1-3 TRBV20-1 CSARYEGLGNTIYF
NA TRBJ2-2 TRBV7-3 CASSPEVTGELFF
TRBD2 TRBJ2-3 TRBV7-6 CASSPVAGLAGGLTDTQYF
TRBD2 TRBJ2-3 TRBV4-3 CASSDGTSGGPPPDTQYF
TRBD1 TRBJ2-3 TRBV19 CASSYRQGGDTQYF
NA TRBJ1-5 TRBV27 CASSLTWGSNQPQHF
NA TRBJ2-1 TRBV25-1 CASSRDNYNEQFF
TRBD2 TRBJ2-1 TRBV9 CASSPRGTSSNIDQFF
TRBD1 TRBJ2-7 TRBV14 CASSHKGTGPRRYEQYF
NA TRBJ2-7 TRBV5-6 CASSLVPGLYEQYF
TRBD1 TRBJ2-7 TRBV3-1 CASSYGQGITYEQYF
TRBD1 TRBJ2-7 TRBV7-9 CASSPTSTGGYEQYF
NA TRBJ2-7 TRBV12-3/TRBV12-4 CASTRSSIFWEQYF
NA TRBJ2-3 TRBV20-1 CSAMFASGADTQYF
NA TRBJ2-1 TRBV7-3 CASSLTSHLDPSYNEQFF
NA TRBJ2-7 TRBV2 CASQYGSYEQYF
TRBD1 TRBJ1-2 TRBV29-1 CSVDYFDRALYGYTF
TRBD1 TRBJ2-2 TRBV6-1 CASSQTGAGTGELFF
NA TRBJ2-1 TRBV6-2/TRBV6-3 CASSGTRDPRLVFF
NA TRBJ2-1 TRBV3-1 CTSSPLGAPALPYNEQFF
NA TRBJ2-3 TRBV12-3/TRBV12-4 CASSFGGVDTQYF
NA TRBJ2-1 TRBV29-1 CSVDPLNRIEQFF
TRBD1 TRBJ1-4 TRBV3-1 CAFSPDRGLTNEKLFF
NA TRBJ2-2 TRBV25-1 CASSPLRGRGTGELFF
NA TRBJ2-5 TRBV12-3/TRBV12-4 CASSLFYPGTQETQYF
TRBD1 TRBJ2-1 TRBV7-8 CASSFFDRDGYNEQFF
NA TRBJ1-4 TRBV15 CATGDGEGLFF
NA TRBJ2-2 TRBV13 CASGGVSGELFF
NA TRBJ2-1 TRBV28 CASSLWASYNEQFF
NA TRBJ1-1 TRBV21-1 CASSQEGHENTEAFF
NA TRBJ1-6 TRBV10-3 CAISLDSPGSYNSPLHF